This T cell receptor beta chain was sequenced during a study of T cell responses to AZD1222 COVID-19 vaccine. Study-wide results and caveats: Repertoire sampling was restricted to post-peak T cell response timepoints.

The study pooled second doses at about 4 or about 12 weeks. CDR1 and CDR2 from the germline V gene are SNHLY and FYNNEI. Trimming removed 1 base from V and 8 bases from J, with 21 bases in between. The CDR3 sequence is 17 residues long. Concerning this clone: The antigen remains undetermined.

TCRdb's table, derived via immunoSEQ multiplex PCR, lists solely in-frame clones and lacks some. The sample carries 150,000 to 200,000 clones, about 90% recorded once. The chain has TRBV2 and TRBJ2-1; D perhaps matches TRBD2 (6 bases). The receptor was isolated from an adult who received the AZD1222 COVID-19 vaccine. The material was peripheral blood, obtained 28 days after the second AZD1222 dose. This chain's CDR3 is CASSEGVASTRGDEQFF. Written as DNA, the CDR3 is TGTGCCAGCAGTGAAGGGGTAGCTTCCACTCGCGGGGATGAGCAGTTCTTC.